The 11 T cell receptor beta chains reported below all come from one sample, sequenced in a study of T cell repertoires in cytomegalovirus infection. Using its own MiXCR run on the reads, TCRdb lists one record per CDR3 protein. There are some 180,000 distinct CDR3 sequences in the sample; approximately 19% occur only once, and around 3.1% lies in the top ten. Sequenced sample: PBMCs. These receptors all come from a human donor in good health (CMV status not recorded). Some clones in this sample may be carry-over from other donors' samples.

The V gene is TRBV15, the J gene TRBJ2-3, with D possibly being TRBD2 (5 bases). Germline V gene data show CDR1 as LNHNV and CDR2 as YYDKDF (reference sequence). There are 13 residues in the CDR3. V was clipped by 3 bases and J by 5 bases, with 9 bases between them. The DNA for the CDR3 is TGTGCCACCAGCAGCCGACGGGGAGATACGCAGTATTTT. It codes for CATSSRRGDTQYF.

V usage is TRBV9 and J usage is TRBJ1-1; D gene ambiguous. Trimming cost V 5 bases and J 9 bases, with 20 bases left between them. The V gene's germline CDR1 is SGDLS and CDR2 YYNGEE. The CDR3 has 14 residues. CDR3 in amino acids: CASSEEAVRPKAFF. CDR3 in DNA: TGTGCCAGCAGTGAGGAGGCGGTTCGCCCAAAAGCTTTCTTT.

As for this clonotype: A clone one base away is much larger, so this may be a read error. The chain is built from TRBV12-3 or TRBV12-4 and TRBJ2-2, with 7 positions matching TRBD1. The CDR3 is made up of 11 amino acids. The CDR3 reads CASSPPGQHVF. The CDR3 region has the DNA TGTGCCAGCTCACCCCCGGGACAGCACGTCTTT.

This clonotype appeared a few times. This rearrangement joins TRBV25-1 to TRBJ1-2; maybe TRBD1 (6 bases). The CDR3 contains 14 residues. Germline loops: CDR1 MGHDK, CDR2 SYGVNS. The V end lost 1 base, the J end lost 7 bases, and 13 bases lay between the germline ends. CDR3 bases: TGTGCCAGCAGTGAATCAGGGGTGCTATCTGGCTACACCTTC. It is translated as CASSESGVLSGYTF.

V is TRBV5-4 and J is TRBJ2-1; no clear D gene. This CDR3 is built from 14 residues. Germline CDR1 reads SGHNT; CDR2 reads YYREEE (reference sequence). The V gene lost 5 bases and the J gene lost 5 bases, with 14 bases spanning the gap. The DNA for the CDR3 is TGTGCCAGCAGTTTCTACCGCCGGGACAATGAGCAGTTCTTC. This sequence encodes CASSFYRRDNEQFF.

This chain links TRBV7-2 with TRBJ1-6, with D perhaps TRBD1 (5 bases). V was pared by 5 bases and J by 3 bases, with 11 bases between. Germline-derived CDR1 and CDR2 are SGHTA and FQGNSA. The CDR3 consists of 15 residues. The CDR3, as DNA: TGTGCCAGCAGCCGCCGGGACGGCTATAATTCACCCCTCCACTTT. Protein: CASSRRDGYNSPLHF.

This clonotype occurred a few times. CDR3 loop: CASRPQGGNTEAFF. The DNA of the CDR3 is TGTGCCAGCAGACCTCAGGGGGGCAACACTGAAGCTTTCTTT. The gene calls are TRBV7-9 and TRBJ1-1; 7 bases line up with TRBD1. This CDR3 is built from 14 residues. The J segment lost 2 bases and the V segment lost 6 bases, leaving 6 bases of the junction unmatched. From germline, CDR1 is SEHNR and CDR2 FQNEAQ (reference sequence).

V and J are TRBV27 and TRBJ1-1; no reliable D call. V was cut by 1 base and J by 1 base, with 10 bases left in between. This CDR3 has 15 amino acids. Germline lookup yields CDR1 MNHEY and CDR2 SMNVEV (reference sequence). CDR3 DNA sequence: TGTGCCAGCAGTTTATTATCCAGGCAGAACACTGAAGCTTTCTTT. Amino acid sequence: CASSLLSRQNTEAFF.

Many counts were recorded for this clonotype. This chain joins TRBV7-2 and TRBJ2-7; TRBD2 matches 7 bases. V gave up 0 bases and J gave up 5 bases; unmatched junction bases: 4. This CDR3 region has 14 residues. The germline CDR1 and CDR2 sequences are SGHTA and FQGNSA. CDR3 amino acids: CASSLAGGPHEQYF. CDR3 coding DNA: TGTGCCAGCAGCTTAGCGGGAGGGCCCCACGAGCAGTACTTC.

The chain links TRBV28 to TRBJ1-5, with a possible D match to TRBD1 (5 bases). The CDR3 is 14 amino acids. Germline lookup yields CDR1 MDHEN and CDR2 SYDVKM. V lost 5 bases and J 3 bases, leaving 11 bases between the germline ends. This CDR3 reads CASSTPGPNQPQHF. The CDR3 DNA reads as TGTGCCAGCAGTACCCCGGGGCCCAATCAGCCCCAGCATTTT. Full variable domain (missing parts from reference TRBV28 and TRBJ1-5): DVKVTQSSRYLVKRTGEKVFLECVQDMDHENMFWYRQDPGLGLRLIYFSYDVKMKEKGDIPEGYSVSREKKERFSLILESASTNQTSMYLCASSTPGPNQPQHFGDGTRLSIL.

This clonotype came up a few times. The V gene is TRBV28, the J gene TRBJ2-1; 12 bases are shared with TRBD2. Germline CDR1 and CDR2: MDHEN and SYDVKM. After removal of 5 bases from V and 3 bases from J, the junction contained 14 bases not matched to a gene. This CDR3 region has 19 residues. CDR3 in amino acids: CASSALTSGRTGGYNEQFF. CDR3 DNA sequence: TGTGCCAGCAGTGCCCTAACTAGCGGGAGGACCGGGGGCTACAATGAGCAGTTCTTC.